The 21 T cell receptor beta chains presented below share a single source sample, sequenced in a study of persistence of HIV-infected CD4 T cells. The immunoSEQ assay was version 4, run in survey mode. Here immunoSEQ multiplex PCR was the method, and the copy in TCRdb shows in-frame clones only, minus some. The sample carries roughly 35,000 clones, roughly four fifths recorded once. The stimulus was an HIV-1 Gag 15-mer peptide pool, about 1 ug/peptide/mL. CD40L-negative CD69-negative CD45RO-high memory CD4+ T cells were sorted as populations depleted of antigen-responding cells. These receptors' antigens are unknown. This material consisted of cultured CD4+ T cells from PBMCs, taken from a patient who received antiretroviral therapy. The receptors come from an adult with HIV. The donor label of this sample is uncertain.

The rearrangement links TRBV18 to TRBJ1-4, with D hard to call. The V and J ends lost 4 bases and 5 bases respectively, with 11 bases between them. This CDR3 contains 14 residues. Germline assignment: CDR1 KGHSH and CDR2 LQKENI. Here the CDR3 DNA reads TGTGCCAGCTCACTCGGGTCGGCAAATGAAAAACTGTTTTTT. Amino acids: CASSLGSANEKLFF.

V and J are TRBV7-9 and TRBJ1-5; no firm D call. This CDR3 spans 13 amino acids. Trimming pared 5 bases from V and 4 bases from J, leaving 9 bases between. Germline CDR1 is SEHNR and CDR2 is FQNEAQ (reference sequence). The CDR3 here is CASSLDGNQPQHF. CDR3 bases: TGTGCCAGCAGCCTCGACGGGAATCAGCCCCAGCATTTT.

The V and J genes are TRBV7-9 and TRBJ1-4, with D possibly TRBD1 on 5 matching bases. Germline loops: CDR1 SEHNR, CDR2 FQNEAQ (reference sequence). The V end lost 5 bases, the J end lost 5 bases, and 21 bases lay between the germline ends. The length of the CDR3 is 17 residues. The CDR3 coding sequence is TGTGCCAGCAGCCCGGCCCTACTTCCGGGGGTAAATGAAAAACTGTTTTTT. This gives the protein CASSPALLPGVNEKLFF.

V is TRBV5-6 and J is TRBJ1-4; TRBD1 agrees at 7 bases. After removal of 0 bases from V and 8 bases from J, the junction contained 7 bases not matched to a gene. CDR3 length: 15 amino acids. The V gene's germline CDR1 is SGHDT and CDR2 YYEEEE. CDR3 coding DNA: TGTGCCAGCAGCTTGGGTGTAGACAGGGTGGAAAAACTGTTTTTT. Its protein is CASSLGVDRVEKLFF.

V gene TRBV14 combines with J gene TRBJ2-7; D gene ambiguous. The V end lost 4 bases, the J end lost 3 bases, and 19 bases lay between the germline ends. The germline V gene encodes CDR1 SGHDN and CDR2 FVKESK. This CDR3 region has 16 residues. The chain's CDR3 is CASSLTSLKRDYEQYV. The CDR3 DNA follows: TGTGCCAGCAGCCTAACCAGCCTGAAAAGGGACTACGAGCAGTACGTC.

DNA of the CDR3: TGTGCCAGCAGTTTATCGGCCAACTATGGCTACACCTTC. Protein sequence: CASSLSANYGYTF. J is TRBJ1-2 and V is TRBV12-3 or TRBV12-4; D is undetermined. This CDR3 has 13 amino acids. V lost 2 bases and J 2 bases, leaving 6 bases between the germline ends.

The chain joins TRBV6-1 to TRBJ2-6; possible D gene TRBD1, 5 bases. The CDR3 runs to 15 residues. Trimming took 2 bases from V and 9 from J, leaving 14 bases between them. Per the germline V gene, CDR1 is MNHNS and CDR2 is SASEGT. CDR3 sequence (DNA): TGTGCCAGCAGTGAACAGGGCTCTTTGGGCAACGTCCTGACTTTC. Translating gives CASSEQGSLGNVLTF.

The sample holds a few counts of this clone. This chain's CDR3 is CASSLAQSLYGYTF. The CDR3 nucleotides read TGTGCCAGCAGCTTGGCTCAGTCCTTGTATGGCTACACCTTC. This chain joins TRBV5-4 and TRBJ1-2; no reliable D call. Per germline, CDR1 SGHNT and CDR2 YYREEE (reference sequence). Trimming removed 0 bases at V and 5 bases at J, with 11 bases between. CDR3 length: 14 amino acids.

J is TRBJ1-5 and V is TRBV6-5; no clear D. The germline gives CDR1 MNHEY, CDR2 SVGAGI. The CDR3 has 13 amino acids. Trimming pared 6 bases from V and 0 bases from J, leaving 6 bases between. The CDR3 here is CASSYYSNQPQHF. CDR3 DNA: TGTGCCAGCAGCTATTATAGCAATCAGCCCCAGCATTTT.

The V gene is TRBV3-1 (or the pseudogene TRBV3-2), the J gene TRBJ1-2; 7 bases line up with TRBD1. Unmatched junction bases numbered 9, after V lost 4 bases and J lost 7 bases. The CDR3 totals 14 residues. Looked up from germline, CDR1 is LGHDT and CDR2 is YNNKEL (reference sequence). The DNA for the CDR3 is TGTGCCAGCAGCCCCCTCGGGACAGCCGGTGGCTACACCTTC. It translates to CASSPLGTAGGYTF.

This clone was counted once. The CDR3 sequence is CASSQGLAGGLETQYF. The DNA for the CDR3 is TGTGCCAGCAGCCAAGGACTAGCGGGGGGGCTGGAGACCCAGTACTTC. The chain uses TRBV3-1 (or the pseudogene TRBV3-2) and TRBJ2-5, with 14 positions matching TRBD2. This CDR3 is built from 16 residues. Germline V gene lookup returns CDR1 LGHDT and CDR2 YNNKEL (reference sequence). With V trimmed by 1 base and J by 5 bases, 3 bases remained unmatched.

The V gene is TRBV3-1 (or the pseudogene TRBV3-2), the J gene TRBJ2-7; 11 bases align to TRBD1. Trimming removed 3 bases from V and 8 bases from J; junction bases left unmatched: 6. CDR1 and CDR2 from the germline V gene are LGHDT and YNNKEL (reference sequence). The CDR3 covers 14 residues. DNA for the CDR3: TGTGCCAGCAGCCATGGACAGGGGGCGCTTCAGCAGTACGTC. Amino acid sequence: CASSHGQGALQQYV.

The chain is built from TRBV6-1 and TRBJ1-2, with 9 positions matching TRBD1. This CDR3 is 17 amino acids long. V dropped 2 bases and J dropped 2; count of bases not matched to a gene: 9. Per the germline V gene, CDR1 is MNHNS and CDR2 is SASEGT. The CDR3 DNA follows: TGTGCCAGCAGTGAAATACAGGGGGCCCGCCCAAACTATGGCTACACCTTC. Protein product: CASSEIQGARPNYGYTF.

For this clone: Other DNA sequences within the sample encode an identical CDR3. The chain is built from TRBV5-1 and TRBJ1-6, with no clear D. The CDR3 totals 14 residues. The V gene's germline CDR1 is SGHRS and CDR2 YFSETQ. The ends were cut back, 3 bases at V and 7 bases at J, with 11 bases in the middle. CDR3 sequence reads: CASSSDGSNSPLHF. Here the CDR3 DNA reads TGCGCCAGCAGCTCGGACGGTTCCAATTCACCCCTCCACTTT.

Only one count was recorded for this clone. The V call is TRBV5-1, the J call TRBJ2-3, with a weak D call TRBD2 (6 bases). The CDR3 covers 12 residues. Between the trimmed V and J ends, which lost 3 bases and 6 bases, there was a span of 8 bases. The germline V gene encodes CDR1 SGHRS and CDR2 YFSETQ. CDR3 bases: TGCGCCAGCAGCTCGGAGGGCGATACGCAGTATTTT. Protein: CASSSEGDTQYF.

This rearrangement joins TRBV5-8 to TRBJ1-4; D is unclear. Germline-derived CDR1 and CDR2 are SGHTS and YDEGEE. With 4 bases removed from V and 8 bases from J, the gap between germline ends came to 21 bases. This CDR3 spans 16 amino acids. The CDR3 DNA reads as TGTGCCAGCAGCCTTGCCTGGACGGATGGGGTAGAAAAACTGTTTTTT. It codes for CASSLAWTDGVEKLFF.

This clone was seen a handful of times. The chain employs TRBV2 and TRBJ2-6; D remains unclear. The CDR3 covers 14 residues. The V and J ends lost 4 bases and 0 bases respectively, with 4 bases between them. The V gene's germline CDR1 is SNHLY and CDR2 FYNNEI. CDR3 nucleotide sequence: TGTGCCAGCAGTGGCCTCTCTGGGGCCAACGTCCTGACTTTC. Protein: CASSGLSGANVLTF.

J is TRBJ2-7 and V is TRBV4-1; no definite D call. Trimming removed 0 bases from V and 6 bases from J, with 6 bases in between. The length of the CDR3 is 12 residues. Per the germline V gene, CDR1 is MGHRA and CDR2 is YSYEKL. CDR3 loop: CASSQDGREQYF. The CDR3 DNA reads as TGCGCCAGCAGCCAAGATGGGCGCGAGCAGTACTTC.

CDR3 nucleotide sequence: TGTGCCAGCTCACCAACCGTGAACACTGAAGCTTTCTTT. Translated, it gives CASSPTVNTEAFF. The chain links TRBV18 to TRBJ1-1; D is undetermined. The V end was cut by 2 bases, the J end by 0 bases, with 4 bases between. The length of the CDR3 is 13 residues. The germline V gene encodes CDR1 KGHSH and CDR2 LQKENI.

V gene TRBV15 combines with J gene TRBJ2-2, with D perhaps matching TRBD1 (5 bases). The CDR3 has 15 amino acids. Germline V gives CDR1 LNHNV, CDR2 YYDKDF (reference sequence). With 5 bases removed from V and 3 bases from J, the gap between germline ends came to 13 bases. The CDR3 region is CATSRLETDTGELFF. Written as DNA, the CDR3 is TGTGCCACCAGCCGCCTCGAGACAGACACCGGGGAGCTGTTTTTT.

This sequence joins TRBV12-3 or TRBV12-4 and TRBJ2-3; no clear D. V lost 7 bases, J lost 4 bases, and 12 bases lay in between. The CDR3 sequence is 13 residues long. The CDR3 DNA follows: TGTGCCAGCATCCTGCGCCCCTCAGATACGCAGTATTTT. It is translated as CASILRPSDTQYF.